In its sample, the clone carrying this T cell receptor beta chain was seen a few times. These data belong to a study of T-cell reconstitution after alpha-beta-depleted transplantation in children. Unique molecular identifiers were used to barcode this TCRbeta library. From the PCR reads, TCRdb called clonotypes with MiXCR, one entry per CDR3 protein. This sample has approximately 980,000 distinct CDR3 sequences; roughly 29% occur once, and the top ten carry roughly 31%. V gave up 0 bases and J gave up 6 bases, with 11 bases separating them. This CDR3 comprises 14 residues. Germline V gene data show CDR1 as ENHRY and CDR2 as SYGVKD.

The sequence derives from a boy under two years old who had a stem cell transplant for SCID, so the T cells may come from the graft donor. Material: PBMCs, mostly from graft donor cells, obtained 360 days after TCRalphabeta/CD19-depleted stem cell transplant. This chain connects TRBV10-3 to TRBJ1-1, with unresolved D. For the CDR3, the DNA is TGTGCCATCAGTGAGTCTGAGGGTATCGCTGAAGCTTTCTTT. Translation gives CAISESEGIAEAFF.